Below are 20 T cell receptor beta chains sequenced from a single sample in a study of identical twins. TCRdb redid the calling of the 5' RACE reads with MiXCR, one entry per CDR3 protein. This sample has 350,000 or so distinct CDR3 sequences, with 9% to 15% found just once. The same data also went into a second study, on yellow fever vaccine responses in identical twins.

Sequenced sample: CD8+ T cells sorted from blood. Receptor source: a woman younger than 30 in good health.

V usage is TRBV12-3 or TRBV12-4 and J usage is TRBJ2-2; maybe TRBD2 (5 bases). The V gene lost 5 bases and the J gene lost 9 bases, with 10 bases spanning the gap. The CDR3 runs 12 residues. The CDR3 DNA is TGTGCCAGCAGTCCGGGGTCCCGGGAGCTGTTTTTT. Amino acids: CASSPGSRELFF.

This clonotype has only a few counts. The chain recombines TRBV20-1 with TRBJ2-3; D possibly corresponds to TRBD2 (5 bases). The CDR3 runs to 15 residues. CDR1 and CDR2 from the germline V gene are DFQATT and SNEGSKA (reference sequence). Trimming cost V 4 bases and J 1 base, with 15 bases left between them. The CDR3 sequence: CSAIGLGAGTDTQYF. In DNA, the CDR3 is TGCAGTGCTATTGGACTGGGCGCCGGCACAGATACGCAGTATTTT.

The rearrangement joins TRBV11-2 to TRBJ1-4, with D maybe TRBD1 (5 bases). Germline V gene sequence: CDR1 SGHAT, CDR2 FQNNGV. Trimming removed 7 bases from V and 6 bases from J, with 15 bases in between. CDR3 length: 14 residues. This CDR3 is CASIPVGEDEKLFF. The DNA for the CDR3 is TGTGCCAGCATTCCCGTAGGGGAGGATGAAAAACTGTTTTTT.

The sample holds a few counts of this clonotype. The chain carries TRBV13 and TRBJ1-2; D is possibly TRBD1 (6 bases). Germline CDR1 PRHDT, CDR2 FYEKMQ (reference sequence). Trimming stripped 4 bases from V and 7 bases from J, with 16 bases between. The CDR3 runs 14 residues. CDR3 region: CASSSARGASGYTF. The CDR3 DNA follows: TGTGCCAGCAGCTCCGCCCGGGGGGCATCTGGCTACACCTTC.

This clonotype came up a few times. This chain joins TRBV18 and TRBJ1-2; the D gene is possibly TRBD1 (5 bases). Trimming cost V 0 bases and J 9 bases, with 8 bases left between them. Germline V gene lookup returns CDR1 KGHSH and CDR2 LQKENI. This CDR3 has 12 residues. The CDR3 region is CASSPPEDSYTF. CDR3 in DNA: TGTGCCAGCTCACCACCGGAGGACAGCTACACCTTC.

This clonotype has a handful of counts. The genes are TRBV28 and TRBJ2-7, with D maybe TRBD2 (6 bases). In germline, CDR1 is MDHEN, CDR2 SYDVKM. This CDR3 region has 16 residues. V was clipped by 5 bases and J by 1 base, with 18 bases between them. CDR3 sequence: CASSPGLLPSSYEQYV. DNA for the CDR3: TGTGCCAGCAGTCCGGGACTTCTCCCCTCATCCTACGAGCAGTACGTC.

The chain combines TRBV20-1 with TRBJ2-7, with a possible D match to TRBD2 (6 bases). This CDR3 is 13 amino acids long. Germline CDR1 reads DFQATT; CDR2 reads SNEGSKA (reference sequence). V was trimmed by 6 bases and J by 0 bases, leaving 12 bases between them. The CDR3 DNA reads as TGCAGTGCAACGGGGACTGACTCCTACGAGCAGTACGTC. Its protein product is CSATGTDSYEQYV.

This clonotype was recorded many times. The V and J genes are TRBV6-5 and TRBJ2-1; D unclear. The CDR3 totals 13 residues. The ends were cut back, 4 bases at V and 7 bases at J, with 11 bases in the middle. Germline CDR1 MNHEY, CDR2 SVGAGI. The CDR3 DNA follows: TGTGCCAGCAGTTGGTCAGGTGGAAATGAGCAGTTCTTC. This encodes CASSWSGGNEQFF.

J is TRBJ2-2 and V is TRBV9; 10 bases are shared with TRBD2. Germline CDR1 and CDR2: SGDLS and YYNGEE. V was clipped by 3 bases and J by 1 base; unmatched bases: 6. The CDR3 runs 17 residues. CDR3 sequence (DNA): TGTGCCAGCAGCGGCCAATGGACTAGCGGGAACACCGGGGAGCTGTTTTTT. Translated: CASSGQWTSGNTGELFF.

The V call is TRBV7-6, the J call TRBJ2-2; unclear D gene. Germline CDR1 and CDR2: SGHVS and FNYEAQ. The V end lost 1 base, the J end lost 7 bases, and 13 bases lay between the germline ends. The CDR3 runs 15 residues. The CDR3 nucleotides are TGTGCCAGCAGCTTAGATCGGCTAGTTTACGGGGAGCTGTTTTTT. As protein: CASSLDRLVYGELFF.

In DNA, the CDR3 is TGCAGCGTTCACGGGGGCTCCTACAATGAGCAGTTCTTC. Translated: CSVHGGSYNEQFF. The chain carries TRBV29-1 and TRBJ2-1, with D possibly TRBD2 on 6 matching bases. This CDR3 has 13 amino acids. V was cut by 5 bases and J by 0 bases, with 8 bases left in between. Germline V lookup: CDR1 SQVTM, CDR2 ANQGSEA.

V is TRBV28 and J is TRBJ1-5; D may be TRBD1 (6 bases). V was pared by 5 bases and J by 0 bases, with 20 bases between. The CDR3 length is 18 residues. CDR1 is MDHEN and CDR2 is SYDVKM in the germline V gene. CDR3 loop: CASSPPAGDRYSNQPQHF. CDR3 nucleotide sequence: TGTGCCAGCAGTCCCCCCGCAGGGGACCGTTATAGCAATCAGCCCCAGCATTTT.

CDR3 DNA: TGTGCCAGCAGCCGTTCTAGCAGCACAGATACGCAGTATTTT. Amino acids: CASSRSSSTDTQYF. This chain uses TRBV6-1 with TRBJ2-3; perhaps TRBD2 as D (5 bases). CDR1 and CDR2 from the germline V gene are MNHNS and SASEGT. This CDR3 has 14 residues. The V gene lost 6 bases and the J gene lost 0 bases, with 10 bases spanning the gap.

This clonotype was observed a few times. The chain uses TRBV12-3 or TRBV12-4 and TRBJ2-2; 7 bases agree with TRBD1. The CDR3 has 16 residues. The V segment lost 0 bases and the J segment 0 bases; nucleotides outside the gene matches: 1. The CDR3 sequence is CASSLAGGANTGELFF. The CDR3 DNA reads TGTGCCAGCAGTTTAGCAGGGGGCGCGAACACCGGGGAGCTGTTTTTT.

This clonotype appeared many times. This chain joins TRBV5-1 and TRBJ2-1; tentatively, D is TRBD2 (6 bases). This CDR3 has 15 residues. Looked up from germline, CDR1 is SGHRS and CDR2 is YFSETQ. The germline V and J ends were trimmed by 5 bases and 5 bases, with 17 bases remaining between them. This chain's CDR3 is CASSSWGGTNNEQFF. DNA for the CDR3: TGCGCCAGCAGTTCATGGGGCGGGACGAACAATGAGCAGTTCTTC.

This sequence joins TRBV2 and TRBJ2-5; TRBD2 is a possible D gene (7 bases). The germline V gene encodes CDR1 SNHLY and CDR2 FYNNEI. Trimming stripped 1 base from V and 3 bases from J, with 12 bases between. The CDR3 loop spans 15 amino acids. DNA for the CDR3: TGTGCCAGCAGTGAAGAAAGGGGGGGGAAAGAGACCCAGTACTTC. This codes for CASSEERGGKETQYF.

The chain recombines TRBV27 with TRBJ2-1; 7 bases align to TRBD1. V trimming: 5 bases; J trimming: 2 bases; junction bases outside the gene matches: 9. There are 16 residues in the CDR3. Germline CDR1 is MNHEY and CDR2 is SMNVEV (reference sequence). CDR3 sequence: CASSLHRGKTYNEQFF. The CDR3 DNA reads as TGTGCCAGCAGTCTCCACAGGGGAAAGACCTACAATGAGCAGTTCTTC.

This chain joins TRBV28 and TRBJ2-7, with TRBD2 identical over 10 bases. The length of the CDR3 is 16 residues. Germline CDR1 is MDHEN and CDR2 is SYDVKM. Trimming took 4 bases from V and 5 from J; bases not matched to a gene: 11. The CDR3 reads CASSSPLAGVSNEQYF. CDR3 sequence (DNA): TGTGCCAGCAGTTCCCCCCTAGCGGGAGTCAGCAACGAGCAGTACTTC.

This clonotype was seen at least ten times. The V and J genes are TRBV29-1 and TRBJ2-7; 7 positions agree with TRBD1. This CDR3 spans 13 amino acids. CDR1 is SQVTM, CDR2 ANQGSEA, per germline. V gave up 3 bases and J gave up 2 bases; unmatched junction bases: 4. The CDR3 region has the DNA TGCAGCGTTGAGACGGACAGGCCCTACGAGCAGTACTTC. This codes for CSVETDRPYEQYF.

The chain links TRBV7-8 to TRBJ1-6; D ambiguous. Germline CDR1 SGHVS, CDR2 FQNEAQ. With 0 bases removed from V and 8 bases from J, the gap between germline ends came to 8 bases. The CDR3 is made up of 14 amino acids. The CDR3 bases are TGTGCCAGCAGCTTAGCGGACTTCGATTCACCCCTCCACTTT. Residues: CASSLADFDSPLHF. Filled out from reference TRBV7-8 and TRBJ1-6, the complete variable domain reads GAGVSQSPRYKVAKRGQDVALRCDPISGHVSLFWYQQALGQGPEFLTYFQNEAQLDKSGLPSDRFFAERPEGSVSTLKIQRTQQEDSAVYLCASSLADFDSPLHFGNGTRLTVT.